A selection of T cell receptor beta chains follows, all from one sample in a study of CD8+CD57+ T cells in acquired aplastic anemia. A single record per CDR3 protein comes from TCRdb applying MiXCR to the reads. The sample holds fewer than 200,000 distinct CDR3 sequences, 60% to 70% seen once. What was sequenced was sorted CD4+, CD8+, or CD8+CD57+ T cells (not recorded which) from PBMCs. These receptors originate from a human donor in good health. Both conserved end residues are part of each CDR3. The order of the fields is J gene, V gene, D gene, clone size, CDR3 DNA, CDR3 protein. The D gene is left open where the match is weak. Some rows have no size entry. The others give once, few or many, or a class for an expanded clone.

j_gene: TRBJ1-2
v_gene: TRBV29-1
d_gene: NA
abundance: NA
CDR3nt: TGCAGCGCCCGTTGGGGAGGGGATTATAGTGGCTACACCTTC
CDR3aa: CSARWGGDYSGYTF

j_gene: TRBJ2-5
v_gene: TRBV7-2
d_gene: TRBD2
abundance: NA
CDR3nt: TGTGCCAGCAGCGGCACTAGCGGGGAAGGGGAGACCCAGTACTTC
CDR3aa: CASSGTSGEGETQYF

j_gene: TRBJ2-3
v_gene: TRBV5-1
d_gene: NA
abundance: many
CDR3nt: TGCGCCAGCAGCTCCCAGGGCTATCCAACGGATACGCAGTATTTT
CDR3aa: CASSSQGYPTDTQYF

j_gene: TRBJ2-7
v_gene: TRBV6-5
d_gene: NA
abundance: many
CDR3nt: TGTGCCAGCAGTTACACAAGGAGGGGCAAACCTCAAGAGCAGTACTTC
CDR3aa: CASSYTRRGKPQEQYF

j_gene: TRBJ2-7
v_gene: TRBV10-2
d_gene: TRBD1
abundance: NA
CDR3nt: TGCGCCAGCAGCACCCAGGACAGGGGCCCCCTCGAGCAGTACTTC
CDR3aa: CASSTQDRGPLEQYF

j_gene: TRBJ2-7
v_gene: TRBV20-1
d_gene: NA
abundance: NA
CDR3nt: TGCAGTGCTAGAGATCGCGGCAGGGGCTACGAGCAGTACTTC
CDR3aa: CSARDRGRGYEQYF

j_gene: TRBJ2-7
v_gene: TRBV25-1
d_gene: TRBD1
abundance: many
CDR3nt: TGTGCCAGCGGGGGACAGGAAAGTTACGAGCAGTACTTC
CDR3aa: CASGGQESYEQYF

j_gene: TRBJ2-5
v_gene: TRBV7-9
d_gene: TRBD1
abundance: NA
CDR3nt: TGTGCCAGCAGCCACTACAGGGGTTGGTGGGAGACCCAGTACTTC
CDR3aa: CASSHYRGWWETQYF

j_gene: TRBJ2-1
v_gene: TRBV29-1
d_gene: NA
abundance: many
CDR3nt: TGCAGCGGGGATAGTCTAGTAACCGCCAATGAGCAGTTCTTC
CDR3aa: CSGDSLVTANEQFF

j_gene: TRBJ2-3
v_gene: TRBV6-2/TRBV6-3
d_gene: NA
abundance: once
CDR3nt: TGTGCCAGTAGTAAACGCACAGATACGCAGTATTTT
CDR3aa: CASSKRTDTQYF

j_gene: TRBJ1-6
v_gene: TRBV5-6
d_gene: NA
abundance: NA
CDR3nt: TGTGCCAGCAGCCTGGGGGCCTTGGAAAGGTATTCACCCCTCCACTTT
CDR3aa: CASSLGALERYSPLHF

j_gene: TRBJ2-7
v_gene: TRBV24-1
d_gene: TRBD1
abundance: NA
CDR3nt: TGTGCCACCAGTGATTCCTCGCCCGGGACAGGCAACGAGCAGTACTTC
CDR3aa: CATSDSSPGTGNEQYF

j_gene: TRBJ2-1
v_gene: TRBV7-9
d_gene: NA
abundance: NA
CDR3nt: TGTGCCAGCAGCTTTTCTGACTCCTCCTACAATGAGCAGTTCTTC
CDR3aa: CASSFSDSSYNEQFF

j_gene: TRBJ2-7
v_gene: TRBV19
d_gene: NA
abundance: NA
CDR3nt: TGTGCCAGTAGTTTAGGACAGCACTACGAGCAGTACTTC
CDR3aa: CASSLGQHYEQYF

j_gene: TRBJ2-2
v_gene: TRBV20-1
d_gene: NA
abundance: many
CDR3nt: TGCAGTGCTACCTCACAGGGATCGAACACCGGGGAGCTGTTTTTT
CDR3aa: CSATSQGSNTGELFF

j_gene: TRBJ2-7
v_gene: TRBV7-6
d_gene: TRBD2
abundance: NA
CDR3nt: TGTGCCAGCAGCCCCCGACTAGCGGGAGCCTACGAGCAGTACTTC
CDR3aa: CASSPRLAGAYEQYF

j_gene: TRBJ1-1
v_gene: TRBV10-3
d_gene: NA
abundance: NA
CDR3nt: TGTGCCAGAGTTCCTATGGGGTCCACTGAAGCTTTCTTT
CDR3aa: CARVPMGSTEAFF

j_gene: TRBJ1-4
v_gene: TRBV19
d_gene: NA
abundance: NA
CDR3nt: TGTGCCAGTAGTATAGAGGGATCGTCAGGACTGTTTTTT
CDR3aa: CASSIEGSSGLFF

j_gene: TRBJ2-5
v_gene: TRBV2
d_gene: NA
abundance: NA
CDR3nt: TGTGCCAGCAGTGAACTAGCGGAGACCCAGTACTTC
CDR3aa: CASSELAETQYF

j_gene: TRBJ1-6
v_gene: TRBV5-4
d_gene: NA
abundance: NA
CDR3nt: TGTGCCAGCAGCTTAGCCTGGGGGGATTCACCCCTCCACTTT
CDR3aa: CASSLAWGDSPLHF

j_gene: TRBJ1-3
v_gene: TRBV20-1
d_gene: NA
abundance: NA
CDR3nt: TGCAGTGCTAGTCGGGGAAACACCATATATTTT
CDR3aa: CSASRGNTIYF

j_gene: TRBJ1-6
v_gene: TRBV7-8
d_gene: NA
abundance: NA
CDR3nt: TGTGCCAGCAGCTTAGCGAAGGTCGCAAATTCACCCCTCCACTTT
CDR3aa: CASSLAKVANSPLHF

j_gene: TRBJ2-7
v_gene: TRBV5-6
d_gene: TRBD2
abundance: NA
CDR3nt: TGTGCCAGCAGCTTGGGGCGCGGGAGGGCCTCCTACGAGCAGTACTTC
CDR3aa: CASSLGRGRASYEQYF

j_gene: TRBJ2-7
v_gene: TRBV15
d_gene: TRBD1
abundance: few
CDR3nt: TGTGCCACCAGCGGACGGACAGGGGTGTTGGACGAGCAGTACTTC
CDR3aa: CATSGRTGVLDEQYF

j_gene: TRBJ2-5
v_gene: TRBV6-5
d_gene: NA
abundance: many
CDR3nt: TGTGCCAGCAGTTACCAACGACTAGGATTCAGAGAAACCCAGTACTTC
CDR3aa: CASSYQRLGFRETQYF

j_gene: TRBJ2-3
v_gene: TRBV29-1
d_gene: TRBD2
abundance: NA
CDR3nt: TGCAGCGTTGAGGGGATAAGGCTAGCGGGAGGGGGTCATAGCACAGATACGCAGTATTTT
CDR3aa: CSVEGIRLAGGGHSTDTQYF